This is a list of T cell receptor beta chains from one sample in a study of cytomegalovirus exposure and HLA in healthy donors. The method was immunoSEQ multiplex PCR; TCRdb's version includes in-frame clones alone and lacks a portion of them. The listing contains under 90,000 clones. Sequenced material: PBMCs. These receptors originate from a man in his fifties or sixties in good health and CMV-seropositive. The CDR3 runs from the conserved cysteine through the conserved F or W. D genes are given only for firm matches.

len: 15; v_gene: TRBV5-1; d_gene: .; j_gene: TRBJ2-3; CDR3nt: TGCGCCAGCAGCCCATCCGGGATGGGCACAGATACGCAGTATTTT; CDR3aa: CASSPSGMGTDTQYF
len: 13; v_gene: TRBV28; d_gene: TRBD1; j_gene: TRBJ1-2; CDR3nt: TGTGCCAGCAGGGTGACAGGGGTCTATGGCTACACCTTC; CDR3aa: CASRVTGVYGYTF
len: 12; v_gene: TRBV6-1; d_gene: .; j_gene: TRBJ2-1; CDR3nt: TGTGCCAGCAGTATCTCAGGCAATGAGCAGTTCTTC; CDR3aa: CASSISGNEQFF
len: 12; v_gene: TRBV28; d_gene: .; j_gene: TRBJ1-2; CDR3nt: TGTGCCAGCAGTTTATTAGAATATGGCTACACCTTC; CDR3aa: CASSLLEYGYTF
len: 15; v_gene: TRBV5-1; d_gene: .; j_gene: TRBJ2-1; CDR3nt: TGCGCCAGCAGGCCGGGACTGGGGACCTACAATGAGCAGTTCTTC; CDR3aa: CASRPGLGTYNEQFF
len: 13; v_gene: TRBV29-1; d_gene: .; j_gene: TRBJ2-1; CDR3nt: TGCAGCGTTGCGAGGAGCTCCTACAATGAGCAGTTCTTC; CDR3aa: CSVARSSYNEQFF
len: 16; v_gene: TRBV18; d_gene: .; j_gene: TRBJ2-1; CDR3nt: TGTGCCAGCTCACTGGCAGGGTTCGCCCTAAACAATGAGCAGTTCTTC; CDR3aa: CASSLAGFALNNEQFF
len: 14; v_gene: TRBV11-3; d_gene: TRBD1; j_gene: TRBJ2-3; CDR3nt: TGTGCCAGCAGCTTAGATTCGGGACAGCATACGCAGTATTTT; CDR3aa: CASSLDSGQHTQYF
len: 15; v_gene: TRBV4-1; d_gene: TRBD1; j_gene: TRBJ1-2; CDR3nt: TGCGCCAGCAGCCAAGAACAGGGGAGGAACTATGGCTACACCTTC; CDR3aa: CASSQEQGRNYGYTF
len: 13; v_gene: TRBV19; d_gene: .; j_gene: TRBJ1-1; CDR3nt: TGTGCCAGTAGGGGGGCGGTGGACACTGAAGCTTTCTTT; CDR3aa: CASRGAVDTEAFF